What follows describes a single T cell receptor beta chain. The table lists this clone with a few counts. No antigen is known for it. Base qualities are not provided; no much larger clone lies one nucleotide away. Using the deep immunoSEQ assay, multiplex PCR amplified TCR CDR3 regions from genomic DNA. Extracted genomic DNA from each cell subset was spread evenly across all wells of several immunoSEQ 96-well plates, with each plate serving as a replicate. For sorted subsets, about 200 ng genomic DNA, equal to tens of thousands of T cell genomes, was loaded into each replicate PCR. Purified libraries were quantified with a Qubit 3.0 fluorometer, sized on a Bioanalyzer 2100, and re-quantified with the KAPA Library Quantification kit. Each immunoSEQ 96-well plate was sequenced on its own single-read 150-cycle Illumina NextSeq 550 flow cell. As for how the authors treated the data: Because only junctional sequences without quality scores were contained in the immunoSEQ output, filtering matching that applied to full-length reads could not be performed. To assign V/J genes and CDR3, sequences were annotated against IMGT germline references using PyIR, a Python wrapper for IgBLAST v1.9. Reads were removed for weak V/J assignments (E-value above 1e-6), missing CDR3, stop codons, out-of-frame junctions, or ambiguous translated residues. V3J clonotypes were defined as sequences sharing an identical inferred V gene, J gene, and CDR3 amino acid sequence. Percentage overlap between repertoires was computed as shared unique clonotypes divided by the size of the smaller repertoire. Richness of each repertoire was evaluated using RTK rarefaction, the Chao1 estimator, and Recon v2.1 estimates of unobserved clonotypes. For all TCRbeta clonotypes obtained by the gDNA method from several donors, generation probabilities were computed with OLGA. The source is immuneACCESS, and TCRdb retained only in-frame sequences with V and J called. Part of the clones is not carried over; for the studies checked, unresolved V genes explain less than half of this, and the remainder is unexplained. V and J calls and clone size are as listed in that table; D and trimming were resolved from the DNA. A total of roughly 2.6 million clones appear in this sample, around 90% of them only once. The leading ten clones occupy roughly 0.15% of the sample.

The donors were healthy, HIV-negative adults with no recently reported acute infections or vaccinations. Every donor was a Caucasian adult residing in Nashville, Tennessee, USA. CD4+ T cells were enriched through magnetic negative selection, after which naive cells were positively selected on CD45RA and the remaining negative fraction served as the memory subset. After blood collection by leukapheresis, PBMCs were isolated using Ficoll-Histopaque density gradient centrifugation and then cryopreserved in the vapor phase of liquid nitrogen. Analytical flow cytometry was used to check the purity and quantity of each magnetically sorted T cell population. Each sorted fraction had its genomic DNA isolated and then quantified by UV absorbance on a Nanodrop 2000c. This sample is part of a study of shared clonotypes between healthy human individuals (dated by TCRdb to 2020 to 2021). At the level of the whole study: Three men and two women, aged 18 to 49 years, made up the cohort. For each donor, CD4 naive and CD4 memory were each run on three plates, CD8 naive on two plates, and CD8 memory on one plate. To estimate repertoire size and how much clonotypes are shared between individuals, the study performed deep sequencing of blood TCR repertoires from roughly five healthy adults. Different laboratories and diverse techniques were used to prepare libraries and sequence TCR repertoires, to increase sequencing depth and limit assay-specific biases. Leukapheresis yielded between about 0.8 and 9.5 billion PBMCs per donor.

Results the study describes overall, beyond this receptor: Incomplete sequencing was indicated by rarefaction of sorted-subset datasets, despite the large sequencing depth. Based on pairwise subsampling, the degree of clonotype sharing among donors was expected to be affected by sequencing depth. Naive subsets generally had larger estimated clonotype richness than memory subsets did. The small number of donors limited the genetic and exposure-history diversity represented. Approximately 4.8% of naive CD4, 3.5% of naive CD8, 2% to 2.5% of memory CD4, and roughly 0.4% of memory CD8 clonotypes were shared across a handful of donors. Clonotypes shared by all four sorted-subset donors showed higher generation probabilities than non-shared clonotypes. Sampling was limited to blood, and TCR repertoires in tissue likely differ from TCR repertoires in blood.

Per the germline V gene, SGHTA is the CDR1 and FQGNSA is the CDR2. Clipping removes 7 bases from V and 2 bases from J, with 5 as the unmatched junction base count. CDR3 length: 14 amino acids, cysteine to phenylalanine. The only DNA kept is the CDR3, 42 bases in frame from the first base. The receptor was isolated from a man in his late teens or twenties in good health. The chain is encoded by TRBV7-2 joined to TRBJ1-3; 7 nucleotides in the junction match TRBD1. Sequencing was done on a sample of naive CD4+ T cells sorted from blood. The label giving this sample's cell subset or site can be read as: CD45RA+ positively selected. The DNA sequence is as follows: TGTGCCAGCAACGACAGGGTCCCTGGAAACACCATATATTTT. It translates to CASNDRVPGNTIYF.